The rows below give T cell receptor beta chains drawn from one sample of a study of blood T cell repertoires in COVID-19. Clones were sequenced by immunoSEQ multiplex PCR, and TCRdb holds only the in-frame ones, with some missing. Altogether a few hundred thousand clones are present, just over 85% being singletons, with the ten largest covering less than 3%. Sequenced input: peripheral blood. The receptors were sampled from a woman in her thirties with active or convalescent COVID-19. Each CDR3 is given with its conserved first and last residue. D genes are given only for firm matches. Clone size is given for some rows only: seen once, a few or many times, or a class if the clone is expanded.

TGTGCCAGCAGCCAAGCAGGGGTCGGACGGCAGTACTTC	CASSQAGVGRQYF	TRBJ2-7	-	-	13	TRBV14
TGTGCCAGCAGCTTACAGTCGGCAGGGGGCTTTCCGAATCAGCCCCAGCATTTT	CASSLQSAGGFPNQPQHF	TRBJ1-5	TRBD1	-	18	TRBV7-2
TGTGCCTGGTCCCGGGGAGGGGGCAATGAGCAGTTCTTC	CAWSRGGGNEQFF	TRBJ2-1	-	-	13	TRBV30
TGCGCCAGCAGGACAGGACCGTTACAGCCCCAGCATTTT	CASRTGPLQPQHF	TRBJ1-5	-	-	13	TRBV5-1
TGTGCCAGCAGCTTAGAGCCAGGGGGCGCGGGTGAGCAGTTCTTC	CASSLEPGGAGEQFF	TRBJ2-1	TRBD1	-	15	TRBV11-1
TGCGCCAGCAGTGAAACAGGGGTCGATGAGCAGTTCTTC	CASSETGVDEQFF	TRBJ2-1	TRBD1	-	13	TRBV10-1
TGTGCCAGAAGCTTGGAGCAGCCGCTAGGAAACAATGAGCAGTTCTTC	CARSLEQPLGNNEQFF	TRBJ2-1	-	-	16	TRBV5-3
TGTGCCAGCAGCTTAGTTGCTTCGGAGGGGTACACTGAAGCTTTCTTT	CASSLVASEGYTEAFF	TRBJ1-1	-	-	16	TRBV7-2
TGTGCCAGCAGCTTAGGGACAGGGGTTGAGCCCCAGCATTTT	CASSLGTGVEPQHF	TRBJ1-5	TRBD1	-	14	TRBV7-6
TGCGCCAGCAGCCCGGCAGGACAGACTAACTATGGCTACACCTTC	CASSPAGQTNYGYTF	TRBJ1-2	-	-	15	TRBV5-1
TGTGCCAGTAGTATGAGCAGACCGAACCGGCCAGCGGATCTGTTTTTT	CASSMSRPNRPADLFF	TRBJ1-4	-	-	16	TRBV19
TGTGCCAGCAGCGTACCCCCAGGAAAAGGCAGGGTCATAAATGAGCAGTTCTTC	CASSVPPGKGRVINEQFF	TRBJ2-1	-	-	18	TRBV7-2
TGTGCCAGCAGTCGGGACAGCGGATTACAGCCCCAGCATTTT	CASSRDSGLQPQHF	TRBJ1-5	TRBD1	once	14	TRBV7-2
TGCGCCAGCAGCTTGGAACCGGGGAGCTCCTACAATGAGCAGTTCTTC	CASSLEPGSSYNEQFF	TRBJ2-1	-	-	16	TRBV5-1
TGTGCCAGCAGTGACGGAGCGGGGGGGCCCGCCGGGGAGCTATTTTTT	CASSDGAGGPAGELFF	TRBJ2-2	TRBD2	-	16	TRBV6-4
TGTGCCAGCAGCTCAGACAGGGAGGTTGACGGCTACACCTTC	CASSSDREVDGYTF	TRBJ1-2	TRBD1	few	14	TRBV7-2
TGCGCCAGCAGCCAAGCGGCCGGACAGCCATCCTACGAGCAGTACTTC	CASSQAAGQPSYEQYF	TRBJ2-7	-	-	16	TRBV4-1
TGTGCCAGCAGCCTGGGACTAGCGGGGGGAAATGAGCAGTTCTTC	CASSLGLAGGNEQFF	TRBJ2-1	TRBD2	-	15	TRBV6-2/TRBV6-3
TGCGCCAGCAGCCCTACGGCGGGGGAACAAGAGACCCAGTACTTC	CASSPTAGEQETQYF	TRBJ2-5	TRBD2	-	15	TRBV5-1
TGTGCCAGCAGCCAAGGGCCGTCTAGCGGGGGCCCCGGGTTGGATGAGCAGTTCTTC	CASSQGPSSGGPGLDEQFF	TRBJ2-1	TRBD2	-	19	TRBV4-2
TGTGCCAGCAGCTCCTGGACTAGGGGGGTTGACAATGAGCAGTTCTTC	CASSSWTRGVDNEQFF	TRBJ2-1	-	-	16	TRBV5-4
TGTGCCAGCATGGGGCAGAATCAAGAGACCCAGTACTTC	CASMGQNQETQYF	TRBJ2-5	-	-	13	TRBV2
TGTGCCAGCAGGGGGCCATTGGATACGCAGTATTTT	CASRGPLDTQYF	TRBJ2-3	-	once	12	TRBV28
TGTGCCAGCAGTTTAGGGGGGGGCCGAAATTCACCCCTCCACTTT	CASSLGGGRNSPLHF	TRBJ1-6	-	-	15	TRBV7-2
TGTGCCAGCAGTTACTCCGGCGGGGTGGTCGCGGGGACGCAGTATTTT	CASSYSGGVVAGTQYF	TRBJ2-3	-	-	16	TRBV6-6
TGTGCCAGCAGCTTTCACAGGGCGGAAGATACGCAGTATTTT	CASSFHRAEDTQYF	TRBJ2-3	-	-	14	TRBV11-3
TGTGCCACCTGGGAGGAGTACTACGAGCAGTACTTC	CATWEEYYEQYF	TRBJ2-7	-	few	12	TRBV24-1
TGTGCCAGCGGGACTAGCGATTCCCGTACGCAGTATTTT	CASGTSDSRTQYF	TRBJ2-3	TRBD2	-	13	TRBV27
TGTGCCAGTAGTATGAACAGGGGCTTGGGTATGAACACTGAAGCTTTCTTT	CASSMNRGLGMNTEAFF	TRBJ1-1	TRBD1	-	17	TRBV19
TGTGCCAGCAGCTGGTACAGGTCGGATGAGCAGTTCTTC	CASSWYRSDEQFF	TRBJ2-1	-	-	13	TRBV7-8
TGTGCCAGCCAATCCTTGGGCGGGGGGGCCGGCACAGATACGCAGTATTTT	CASQSLGGGAGTDTQYF	TRBJ2-3	TRBD2	-	17	TRBV7-9
TGTGCCAGCAGTTTCACCGGGACAGGTGAGCAGTACTTC	CASSFTGTGEQYF	TRBJ2-7	TRBD1	-	13	TRBV6-6
TGTGCCATCAGCGGACTAGCGGGGGATGAGCAGTTCTTC	CAISGLAGDEQFF	TRBJ2-1	TRBD2	once	13	TRBV10-3
TGTGCCAGCAGCTTAGGGGGAGTTCGCACTGAAGCTTTCTTT	CASSLGGVRTEAFF	TRBJ1-1	-	-	14	TRBV11-1
TGTGCCAGCAGCGTAGCACAGGGGGCGGGTGAAGCTTTCTTT	CASSVAQGAGEAFF	TRBJ1-1	TRBD1	-	14	TRBV9
TGCGCCAGCAGCTTGGTTCCAGGGGGCTTTTATGGCTACACCTTC	CASSLVPGGFYGYTF	TRBJ1-2	TRBD1	-	15	TRBV5-1
TGCGCCAGCCGCGGTAGCGGGGGGGCTAAAGGTGAGCAGTTCTTC	CASRGSGGAKGEQFF	TRBJ2-1	TRBD2	-	15	TRBV5-1
TGTGCCAGCAGCTACGCGGTGGGAGGGGCTATCTACGAGCAGTACTTC	CASSYAVGGAIYEQYF	TRBJ2-7	TRBD2	few	16	TRBV7-2
TGTGCCAGCAGAAGAGCGGGGGGCGAGACCCAGTACTTC	CASRRAGGETQYF	TRBJ2-5	TRBD2	-	13	TRBV28
TGTGCCAGCAGCCCACCCGGGGAAAAACTGTTTTTT	CASSPPGEKLFF	TRBJ1-4	-	-	12	TRBV3-1/TRBV3-2
TGTGCCAGCAGCGCCCCAGACCGGGACAGGGCTGGGGCCAACGTCCTGACTTTC	CASSAPDRDRAGANVLTF	TRBJ2-6	-	-	18	TRBV21-1
TGTGCCAGCTCAACCGGGACAGGGGCAGGAAACACCATATATTTT	CASSTGTGAGNTIYF	TRBJ1-3	TRBD1	-	15	TRBV18
TGTGCCAGCAGTCCTCCCCTACCGCCCTACGAGCAGTACTTC	CASSPPLPPYEQYF	TRBJ2-7	-	-	14	TRBV7-2
TGTGCCAGCAGCATAGGGACTCGGGGGGGCCTCACCTCAGAGACCCAGTACTTC	CASSIGTRGGLTSETQYF	TRBJ2-5	TRBD2	-	18	TRBV9
TGTGCTAGTGGTTTGCCTTGGACAGGGGGTAGCAATCAGCCCCAGCATTTT	CASGLPWTGGSNQPQHF	TRBJ1-5	TRBD1	-	17	TRBV12-5
TGTGCCAGCAGCGTGGCCGGACAGTTCAATCAGCCCCAGCATTTT	CASSVAGQFNQPQHF	TRBJ1-5	-	-	15	TRBV9
TGTGCCAGCAGCTTGACAGGGAACACTGAAGCTTTCTTT	CASSLTGNTEAFF	TRBJ1-1	-	-	13	TRBV7-2
TGTGCCAGCAGTCCGGGGACAGCAAGCCAAGAGACCCAGTACTTC	CASSPGTASQETQYF	TRBJ2-5	TRBD1	-	15	TRBV9
TGTGCCAGCAGGAGACCCGGGACAGGGGGGCCTGAAGCTTTCTTT	CASRRPGTGGPEAFF	TRBJ1-1	TRBD1	-	15	TRBV6-5
TGTGCCAGCAGGCTAGAACAGGGCACTGAAGCTTTCTTT	CASRLEQGTEAFF	TRBJ1-1	-	-	13	TRBV2
TGTGCCACCTCACCCCCTCGGGGTATGAATTCACCCCTCCACTTT	CATSPPRGMNSPLHF	TRBJ1-6	-	-	15	TRBV28
TGTGCCAGCAGTGACCCCCCTAGCGGGGGCCCCGGGGATACGCAGTATTTT	CASSDPPSGGPGDTQYF	TRBJ2-3	TRBD2	-	17	TRBV6-4
TGTGCCAGCTCCCCATTTAGGAGTCCGGGGCAAGAGACCCAGTACTTC	CASSPFRSPGQETQYF	TRBJ2-5	-	-	16	TRBV18